The sequence of this TCR beta chain was determined in a study of siplizumab effects on memory and regulatory T cells. Study observations and caveats: Memory cells seemed less diverse than naive T cells, which also seemed major contributors to the alloresponse.

Regarding this clone: Its antigen is undetermined.

Sequencing was performed with immunoSEQ multiplex PCR; in TCRdb, only in-frame clones are kept and a portion is missing. The table shows about 100,000 clones, with about 95% occurring only once. CDR3 length: 14 amino acids. Germline assignment: CDR1 MNHNY and CDR2 SVGAGI (reference sequence). Trimming removed 7 bases at V and 0 bases at J, with 9 bases between. This receptor was identified in a human donor in good health. Specimen: non-Treg CD4+ T cells sorted from blood. The rearrangement joins TRBV6-6 to TRBJ1-4; D call uncertain. CDR3 region: CASKTEPTNEKLFF. The DNA of the CDR3 is TGTGCCAGCAAGACGGAACCAACTAATGAAAAACTGTTTTTT.